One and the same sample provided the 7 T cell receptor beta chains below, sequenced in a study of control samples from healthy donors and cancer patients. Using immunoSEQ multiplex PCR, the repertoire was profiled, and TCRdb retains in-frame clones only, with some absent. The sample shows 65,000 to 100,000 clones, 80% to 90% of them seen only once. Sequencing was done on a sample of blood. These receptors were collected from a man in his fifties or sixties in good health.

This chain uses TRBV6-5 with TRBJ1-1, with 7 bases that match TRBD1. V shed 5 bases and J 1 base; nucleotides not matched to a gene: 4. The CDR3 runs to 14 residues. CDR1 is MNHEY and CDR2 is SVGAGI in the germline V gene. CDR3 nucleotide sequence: TGTGCCAGCAGTCGACAGGGTTCGAACACTGAAGCTTTCTTT. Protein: CASSRQGSNTEAFF.

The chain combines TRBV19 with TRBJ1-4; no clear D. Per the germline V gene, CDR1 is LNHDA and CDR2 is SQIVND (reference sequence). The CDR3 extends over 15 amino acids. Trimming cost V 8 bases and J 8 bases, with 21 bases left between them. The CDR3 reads CASGVSLSFPEKLFF. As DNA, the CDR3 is TGTGCCAGTGGTGTCAGTCTTTCCTTTCCCGAAAAACTGTTTTTT.

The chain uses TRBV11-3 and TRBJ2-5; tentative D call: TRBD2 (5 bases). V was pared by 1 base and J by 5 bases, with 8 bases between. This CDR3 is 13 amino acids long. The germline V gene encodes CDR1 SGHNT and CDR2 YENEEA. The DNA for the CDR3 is TGTGCCAGCAGCTTAGTTCGCGGGGAGACCCAGTACTTC. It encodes CASSLVRGETQYF.

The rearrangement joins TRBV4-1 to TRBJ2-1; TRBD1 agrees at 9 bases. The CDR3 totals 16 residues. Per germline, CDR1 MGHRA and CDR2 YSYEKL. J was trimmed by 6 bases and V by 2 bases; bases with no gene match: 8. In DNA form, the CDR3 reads TGCGCCAGCAGCCAACTACCGGGACAGGGTGGCAATGAGCAGTTCTTC. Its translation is CASSQLPGQGGNEQFF.

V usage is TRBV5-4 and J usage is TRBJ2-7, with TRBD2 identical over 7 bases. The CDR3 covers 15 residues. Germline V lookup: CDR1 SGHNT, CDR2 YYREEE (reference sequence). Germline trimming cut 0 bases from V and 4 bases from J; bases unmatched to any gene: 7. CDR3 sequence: CASSLARGGLYEQYF. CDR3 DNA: TGTGCCAGCAGCTTGGCACGGGGAGGGCTATACGAGCAGTACTTC. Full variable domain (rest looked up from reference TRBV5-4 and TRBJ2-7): ETGVTQSPTHLIKTRGQQVTLRCSSQSGHNTVSWYQQALGQGPQFIFQYYREEENGRGNFPPRFSGLQFPNYSSELNVNALELDDSALYLCASSLARGGLYEQYFGPGTRLTVT.

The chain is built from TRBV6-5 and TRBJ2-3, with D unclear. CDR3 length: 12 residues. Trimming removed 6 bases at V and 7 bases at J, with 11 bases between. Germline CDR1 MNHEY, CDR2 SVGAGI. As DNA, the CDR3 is TGTGCCAGCAGGGCCGGGCCCTATACGCAGTATTTT. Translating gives CASRAGPYTQYF.

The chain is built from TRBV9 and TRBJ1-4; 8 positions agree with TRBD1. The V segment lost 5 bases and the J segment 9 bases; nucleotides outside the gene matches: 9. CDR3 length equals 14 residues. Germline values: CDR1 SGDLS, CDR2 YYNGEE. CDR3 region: CASSRGTGAKKLFF. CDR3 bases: TGTGCCAGCAGTAGAGGGACAGGAGCGAAAAAACTGTTTTTT. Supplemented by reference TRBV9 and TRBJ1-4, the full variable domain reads DSGVTQTPKHLITATGQRVTLRCSPRSGDLSVYWYQQSLDQGLQFLIQYYNGEERAKGNILERFSAQQFPDLHSELNLSSLELGDSALYFCASSRGTGAKKLFFGSGTQLSVL.